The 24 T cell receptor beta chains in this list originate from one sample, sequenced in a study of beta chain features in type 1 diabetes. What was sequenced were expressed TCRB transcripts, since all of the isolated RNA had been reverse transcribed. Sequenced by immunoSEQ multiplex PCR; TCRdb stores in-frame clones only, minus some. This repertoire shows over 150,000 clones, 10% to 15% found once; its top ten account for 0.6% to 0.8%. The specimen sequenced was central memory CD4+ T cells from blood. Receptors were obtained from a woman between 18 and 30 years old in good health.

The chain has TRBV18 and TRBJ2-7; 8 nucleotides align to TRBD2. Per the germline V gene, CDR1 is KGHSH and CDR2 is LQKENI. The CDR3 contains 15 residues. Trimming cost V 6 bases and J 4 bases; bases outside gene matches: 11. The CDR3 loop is CASSRPGLGVYEQYF. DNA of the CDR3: TGTGCCAGCTCCCGACCGGGACTAGGAGTTTACGAGCAGTACTTC.

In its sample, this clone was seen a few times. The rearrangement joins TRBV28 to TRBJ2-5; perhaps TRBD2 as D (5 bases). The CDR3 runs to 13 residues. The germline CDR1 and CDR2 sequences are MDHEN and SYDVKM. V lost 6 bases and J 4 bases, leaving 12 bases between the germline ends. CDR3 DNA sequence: TGTGCCAGCAGCCTGACGGAGGCAGAGACCCAGTACTTC. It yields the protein CASSLTEAETQYF.

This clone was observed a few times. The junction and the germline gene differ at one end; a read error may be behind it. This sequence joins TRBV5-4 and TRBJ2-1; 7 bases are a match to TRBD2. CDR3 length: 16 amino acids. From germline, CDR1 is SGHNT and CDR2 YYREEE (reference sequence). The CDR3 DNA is TGTGCCAGCACCTTGCGGGGGACTGCGAGTTACAATGAGCAGTTCTTC. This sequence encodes CASTLRGTASYNEQFF.

In nucleotides, the CDR3 is TGTGCCAGCAGCCCAGGCGGGACTCGCTACAATGAGCAGTTCTTC. This gives the protein CASSPGGTRYNEQFF. J is TRBJ2-1 and V is TRBV7-8; a possible D gene is TRBD2 (6 bases). Trimming removed 5 bases at V and 3 bases at J, with 14 bases between. CDR1 SGHVS and CDR2 FQNEAQ come from the germline V gene. CDR3 length: 15 residues.

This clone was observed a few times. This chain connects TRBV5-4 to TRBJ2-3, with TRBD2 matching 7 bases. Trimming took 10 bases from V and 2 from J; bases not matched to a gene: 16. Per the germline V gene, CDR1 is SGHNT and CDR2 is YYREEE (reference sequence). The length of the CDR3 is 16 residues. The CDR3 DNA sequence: TGTGCCGGGACCAATGGGGGGAGGGCCGACACAGATACGCAGTATTTT. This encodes CAGTNGGRADTDTQYF.

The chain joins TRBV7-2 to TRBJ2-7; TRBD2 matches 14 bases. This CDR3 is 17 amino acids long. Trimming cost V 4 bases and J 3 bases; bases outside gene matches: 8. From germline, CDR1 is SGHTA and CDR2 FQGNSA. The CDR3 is CASSSPGLAGVYYEQYF. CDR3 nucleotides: TGTGCCAGCAGCTCTCCGGGACTAGCGGGAGTCTACTACGAGCAGTACTTC.

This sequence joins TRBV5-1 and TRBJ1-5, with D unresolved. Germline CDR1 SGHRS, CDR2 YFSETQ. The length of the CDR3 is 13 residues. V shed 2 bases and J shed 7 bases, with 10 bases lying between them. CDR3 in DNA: TGCGCCAGCAGCTTAGAGTTAGAGCAGCCCCAGCATTTT. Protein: CASSLELEQPQHF.

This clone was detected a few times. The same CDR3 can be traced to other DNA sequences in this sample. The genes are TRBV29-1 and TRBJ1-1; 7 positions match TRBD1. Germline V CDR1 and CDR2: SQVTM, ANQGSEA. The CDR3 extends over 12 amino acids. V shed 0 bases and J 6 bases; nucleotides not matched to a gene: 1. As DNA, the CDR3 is TGCAGCGTTGAAGACAGGGGGGCTGAAGCTTTCTTT. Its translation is CSVEDRGAEAFF.

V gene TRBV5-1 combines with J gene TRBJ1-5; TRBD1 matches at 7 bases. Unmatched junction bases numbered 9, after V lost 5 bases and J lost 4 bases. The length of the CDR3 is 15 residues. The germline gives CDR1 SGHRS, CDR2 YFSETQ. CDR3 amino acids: CASRRTGGGNQPQHF. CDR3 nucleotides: TGCGCCAGCAGGCGGACAGGAGGAGGTAATCAGCCCCAGCATTTT. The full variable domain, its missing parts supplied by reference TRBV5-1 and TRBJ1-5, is KAGVTQTPRYLIKTRGQQVTLSCSPISGHRSVSWYQQTPGQGLQFLFEYFSETQRNKGNFPGRFSGRQFSNSRSEMNVSTLELGDSALYLCASRRTGGGNQPQHFGDGTRLSIL.

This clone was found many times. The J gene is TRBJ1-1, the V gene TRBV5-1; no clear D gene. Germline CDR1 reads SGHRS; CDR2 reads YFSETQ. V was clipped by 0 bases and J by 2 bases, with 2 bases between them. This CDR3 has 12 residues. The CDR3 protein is CASSLANTEAFF. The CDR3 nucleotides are TGCGCCAGCAGCTTGGCAAACACTGAAGCTTTCTTT.

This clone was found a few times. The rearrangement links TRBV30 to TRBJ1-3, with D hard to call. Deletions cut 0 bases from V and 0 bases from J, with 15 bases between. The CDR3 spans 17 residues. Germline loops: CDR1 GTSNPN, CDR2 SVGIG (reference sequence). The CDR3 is CAWSVPRSASSGNTIYF. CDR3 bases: TGTGCCTGGAGTGTTCCCCGCTCAGCTAGCTCTGGAAACACCATATATTTT.

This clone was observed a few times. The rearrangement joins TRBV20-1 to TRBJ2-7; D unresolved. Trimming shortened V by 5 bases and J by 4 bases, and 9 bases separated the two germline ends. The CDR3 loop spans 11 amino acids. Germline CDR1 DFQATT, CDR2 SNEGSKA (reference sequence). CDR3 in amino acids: CSAQRGYEQYF. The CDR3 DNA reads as TGCAGTGCTCAGAGAGGATACGAGCAGTACTTC.

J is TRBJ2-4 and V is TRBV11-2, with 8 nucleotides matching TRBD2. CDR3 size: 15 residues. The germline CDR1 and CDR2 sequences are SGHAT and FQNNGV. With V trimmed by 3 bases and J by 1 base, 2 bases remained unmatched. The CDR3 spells CASSFTSGAKNIQYF. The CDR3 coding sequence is TGTGCCAGCAGCTTCACTAGCGGTGCCAAAAACATTCAGTACTTC.

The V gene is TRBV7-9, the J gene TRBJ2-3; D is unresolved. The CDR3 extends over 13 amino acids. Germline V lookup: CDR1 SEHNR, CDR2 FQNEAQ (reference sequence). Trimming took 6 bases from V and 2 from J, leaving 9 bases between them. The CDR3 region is CASRESNTDTQYF. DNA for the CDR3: TGTGCCAGCAGGGAGTCGAACACAGATACGCAGTATTTT.

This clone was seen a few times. Written as DNA, the CDR3 is TGTGCCAGCAGCTTAGGTGCGCGGCGATCTGGCGGGGAGCTGTTTTTT. Its protein product is CASSLGARRSGGELFF. This rearrangement joins TRBV11-2 to TRBJ2-2, with D uncertain. Deletions cut 1 base from V and 7 bases from J, with 16 bases between. The CDR3 has 16 residues. Germline assignment: CDR1 SGHAT and CDR2 FQNNGV.

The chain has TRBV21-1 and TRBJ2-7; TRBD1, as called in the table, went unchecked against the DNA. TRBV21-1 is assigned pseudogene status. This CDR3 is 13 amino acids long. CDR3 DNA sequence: TGTGCCAGCAGGGGACAGCCTTCCTACGAGCAGTACTTC. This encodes CASRGQPSYEQYF.

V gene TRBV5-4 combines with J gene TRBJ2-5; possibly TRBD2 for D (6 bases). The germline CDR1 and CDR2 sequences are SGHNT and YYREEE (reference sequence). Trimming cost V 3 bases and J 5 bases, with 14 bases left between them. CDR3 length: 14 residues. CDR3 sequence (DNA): TGTGCCAGCAGCTCGGGGACTGCGGGGGAGACCCAGTACTTC. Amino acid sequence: CASSSGTAGETQYF. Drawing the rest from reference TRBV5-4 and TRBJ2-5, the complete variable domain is ETGVTQSPTHLIKTRGQQVTLRCSSQSGHNTVSWYQQALGQGPQFIFQYYREEENGRGNFPPRFSGLQFPNYSSELNVNALELDDSALYLCASSSGTAGETQYFGPGTRLLVL.

The CDR3 spells CASSRSGTGKETQYF. CDR3 nucleotide sequence: TGTGCCAGCAGCCGGAGCGGGACAGGGAAAGAGACCCAGTACTTC. V usage is TRBV27 and J usage is TRBJ2-5; 9 nucleotides align to TRBD1. There are 15 residues in the CDR3. Looked up from germline, CDR1 is MNHEY and CDR2 is SMNVEV (reference sequence). J gave up 3 bases and V 6 bases, and 8 bases lay outside the gene matches.

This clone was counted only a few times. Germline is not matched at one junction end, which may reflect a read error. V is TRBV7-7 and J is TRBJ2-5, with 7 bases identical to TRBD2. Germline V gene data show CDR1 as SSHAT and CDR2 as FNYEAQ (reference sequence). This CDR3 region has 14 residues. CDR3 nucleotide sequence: TGTGCTAGCAGCTTAGACGGGAGTGGGGGGGCCCAGTACTTC. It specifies CASSLDGSGGAQYF.

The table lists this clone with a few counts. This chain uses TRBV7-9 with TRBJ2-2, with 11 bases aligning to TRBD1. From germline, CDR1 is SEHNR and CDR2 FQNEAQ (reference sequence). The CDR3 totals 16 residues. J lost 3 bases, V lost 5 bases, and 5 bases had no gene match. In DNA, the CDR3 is TGTGCCAGCAGCACCAGGACAGGGGGCGACACCGGGGAGCTGTTTTTT. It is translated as CASSTRTGGDTGELFF.

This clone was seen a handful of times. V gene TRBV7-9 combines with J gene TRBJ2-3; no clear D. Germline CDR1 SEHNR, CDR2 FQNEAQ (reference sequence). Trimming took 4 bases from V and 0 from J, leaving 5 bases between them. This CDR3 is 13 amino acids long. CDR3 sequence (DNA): TGTGCCAGCAGCTCACATAGCACAGATACGCAGTATTTT. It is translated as CASSSHSTDTQYF. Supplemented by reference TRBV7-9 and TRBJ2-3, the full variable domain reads DTGVSQNPRHKITKRGQNVTFRCDPISEHNRLYWYRQTLGQGPEFLTYFQNEAQLEKSRLLSDRFSAERPKGSFSTLEIQRTEQGDSAMYLCASSSHSTDTQYFGPGTRLTVL.

As DNA, the CDR3 is TGTGCCAGCAGTTCCCGGGCCTGGGGAGAATACGAGCAGTACTTC. It codes for CASSSRAWGEYEQYF. This chain links TRBV28 with TRBJ2-7, with a possible D match to TRBD2 (5 bases). CDR1 and CDR2 (germline): MDHEN, SYDVKM. The V and J ends lost 4 bases and 4 bases respectively, with 17 bases between them. CDR3 length equals 15 residues.

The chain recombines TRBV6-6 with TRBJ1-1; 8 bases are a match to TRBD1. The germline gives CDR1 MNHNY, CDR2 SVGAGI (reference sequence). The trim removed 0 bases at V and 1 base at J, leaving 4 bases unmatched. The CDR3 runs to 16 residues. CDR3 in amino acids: CASSYSGQGGNTEAFF. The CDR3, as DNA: TGTGCCAGCAGTTACTCCGGACAGGGCGGGAACACTGAAGCTTTCTTT.

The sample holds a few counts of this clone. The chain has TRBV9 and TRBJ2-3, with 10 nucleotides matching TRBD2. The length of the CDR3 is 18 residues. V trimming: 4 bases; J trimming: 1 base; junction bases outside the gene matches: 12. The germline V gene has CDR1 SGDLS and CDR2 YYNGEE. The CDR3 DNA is TGTGCCAGCAGCCCAGCGCTCCGTGGGACTAGCGGCACAGATACGCAGTATTTT. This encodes CASSPALRGTSGTDTQYF.